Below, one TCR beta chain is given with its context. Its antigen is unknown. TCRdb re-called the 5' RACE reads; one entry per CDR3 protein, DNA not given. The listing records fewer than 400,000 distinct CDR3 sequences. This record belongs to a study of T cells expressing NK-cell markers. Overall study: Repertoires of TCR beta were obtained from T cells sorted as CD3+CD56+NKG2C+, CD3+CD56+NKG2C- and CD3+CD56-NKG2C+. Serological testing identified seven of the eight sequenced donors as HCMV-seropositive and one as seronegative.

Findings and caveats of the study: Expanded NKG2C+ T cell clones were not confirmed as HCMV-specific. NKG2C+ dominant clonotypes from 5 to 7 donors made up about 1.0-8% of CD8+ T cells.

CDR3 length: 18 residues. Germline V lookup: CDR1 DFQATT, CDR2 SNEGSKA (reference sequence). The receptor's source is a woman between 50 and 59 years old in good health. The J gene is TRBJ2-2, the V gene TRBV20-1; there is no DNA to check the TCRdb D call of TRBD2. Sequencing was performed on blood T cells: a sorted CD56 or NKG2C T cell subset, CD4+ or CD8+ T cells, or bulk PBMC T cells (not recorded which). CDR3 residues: CSARSPWGSGSVDGELFF.